The next 32 T cell receptor beta chains were all read from a single sample in a study of vaccination and CD4 T cells after COVID-19. Cultured CD4+ T-cell DNA underwent Oncomine TCR Beta short-read sequencing. One entry per CDR3 protein, called by TCRdb with MiXCR from the PCR reads. The sample has thousands of distinct CDR3 sequences, 65% to 70% seen once. Their recognized antigens are unknown. Treatment denoted: roughly ten-day PBMC culture with coronavirus spike peptide pools or control peptides (ViraFEST assay). The source was CD4+ T cells from blood, cultured in vitro, collected before SARS-CoV-2 vaccination. Receptors originate from a human donor who had recovered from COVID-19.

The CDR3 sequence: CASSLERLETQYF. The CDR3 coding sequence is TGTGCCAGCAGCTTAGAGCGTTTGGAGACCCAGTACTTC. V and J are TRBV11-2 and TRBJ2-5; unclear D gene. With 0 bases removed from V and 5 bases from J, the gap between germline ends came to 7 bases. CDR1 is SGHAT and CDR2 is FQNNGV in the germline V gene. The CDR3 loop spans 13 amino acids.

The CDR3 DNA sequence: TGTGCCAGCAGTTTTGAGGTTCCGGGCAATCAGCCCCAGCATTTT. Translating gives CASSFEVPGNQPQHF. V and J are TRBV28 and TRBJ1-5; D is undetermined. The CDR3 extends over 15 amino acids. Germline CDR1 reads MDHEN; CDR2 reads SYDVKM. Between the trimmed V and J ends, which lost 3 bases and 2 bases, there was a span of 11 bases.

The chain recombines TRBV27 with TRBJ1-5, with no clear D. Per germline, CDR1 MNHEY and CDR2 SMNVEV (reference sequence). V was trimmed by 6 bases and J by 7 bases, leaving 19 bases between them. CDR3 length: 15 residues. The CDR3 protein is CASRPGGVTGQPQHF. The DNA for the CDR3 is TGTGCCAGCAGGCCAGGTGGGGTCACCGGGCAGCCCCAGCATTTT.

The CDR3 reads CASSWDRYALPLHF. The CDR3 nucleotides are TGTGCCAGCAGCTGGGACAGGTACGCTCTCCCCCTCCACTTT. This chain connects TRBV7-2 to TRBJ1-6, with 8 nucleotides matching TRBD1. There are 14 residues in the CDR3. The J segment lost 13 bases and the V segment lost 4 bases, leaving 9 bases of the junction unmatched. Per germline, CDR1 SGHTA and CDR2 FQGNSA.

This clonotype was detected only a few times. The junction departs from germline at one end; a sequencing error may be responsible. The chain combines TRBV5-3 with TRBJ1-6; D uncertain. TRBV5-3 is placed among ORFs of uncertain function. There are 15 residues in the CDR3. CDR3: CASSLQRGPNSPLHF. The CDR3 region has the DNA TGTGCCAGCAGCTTGCAGCGGGGTCCAAATTCACCCCTCCACTTT.

J is TRBJ1-5 and V is TRBV6-4, with 8 positions matching TRBD1. Germline CDR1 reads MRHNA; CDR2 reads SNTAGT. J was trimmed by 7 bases and V by 7 bases; bases with no gene match: 9. There are 14 residues in the CDR3. The DNA for the CDR3 is TGTGCCAGCATTGGACAGGGTTTGAGCCAGCCCCAGCATTTT. Translation gives CASIGQGLSQPQHF.

The chain links TRBV7-3 to TRBJ2-5; TRBD2 might be the D (6 bases). Germline V gene data show CDR1 as SGHTA and CDR2 as FQGTGA. This CDR3 region has 13 residues. Trimming took off 3 bases at V and 5 bases at J, with 10 bases between the two ends. The CDR3 loop reads CASSLGGMETQYF. The CDR3 DNA follows: TGTGCCAGCAGCTTGGGCGGGATGGAGACCCAGTACTTC.

This chain joins TRBV28 and TRBJ1-5; 7 bases agree with TRBD1. CDR1 and CDR2 (germline): MDHEN, SYDVKM. The CDR3 extends over 13 amino acids. V dropped 8 bases and J dropped 9; count of bases not matched to a gene: 10. The CDR3 loop is CASQGTAGMPQHF. CDR3 DNA sequence: TGTGCCAGCCAAGGGACAGCAGGAATGCCCCAGCATTTT.

The chain employs TRBV18 and TRBJ1-6; 7 positions agree with TRBD1. Looked up from germline, CDR1 is KGHSH and CDR2 is LQKENI. The CDR3 runs 16 residues. After removal of 1 base from V and 9 bases from J, the junction contained 9 bases not matched to a gene. CDR3 protein: CASSPRVLQGGSPLHF. The CDR3 bases are TGTGCCAGCTCACCACGGGTCTTGCAGGGGGGTTCACCCCTCCACTTT.

The gene calls are TRBV24-1 and TRBJ2-3; no reliable D call. Trimming left V 3 bases short and J 8 bases short, with 11 bases between. Germline assignment: CDR1 KGHDR and CDR2 SFDVKD. This CDR3 has 13 amino acids. For the CDR3, the DNA is TGTGCCACCAGTGATCCTCGCTTAGGTACGCAGTATTTT. Protein sequence: CATSDPRLGTQYF.

The chain carries TRBV6-1 and TRBJ1-5; TRBD1 aligns across 7 bases. The CDR3 is 15 amino acids. Germline V gene sequence: CDR1 MNHNS, CDR2 SASEGT. Trimming at V came to 6 bases and at J to 5 bases, leaving 10 bases not matched to a gene. The CDR3 DNA reads TGTGCCAGCAGGCAAACAGGGGATCCCTATCAGCCCCAGCATTTT. Its protein is CASRQTGDPYQPQHF.

This clonotype was observed a handful of times. The rearrangement uses TRBV6-1 and TRBJ2-5; possible D gene TRBD1, 5 bases. The CDR3 runs 14 residues. Per the germline V gene, CDR1 is MNHNS and CDR2 is SASEGT. Trimming left V 4 bases short and J 1 base short, with 10 bases between. CDR3 bases: TGTGCCAGCAGTGGGGGCGGCAGCCAAGAGACCCAGTACTTC. This encodes CASSGGGSQETQYF.

V usage is TRBV25-1 and J usage is TRBJ1-6; 9 bases match TRBD1. The CDR3 length is 17 residues. The germline V gene encodes CDR1 MGHDK and CDR2 SYGVNS. V was pared by 4 bases and J by 5 bases, with 9 bases of the junction left unmatched. The chain's CDR3 is CASSARTGALNNSPLHF. DNA of the CDR3: TGTGCCAGCAGTGCGAGGACAGGGGCCCTTAATAATTCACCCCTCCACTTT.

CDR3 coding DNA: TGTGCCACCAGTGATTACACTAGCGGGAGCCCCCCGTACAATGAGCAGTTCTTC. This codes for CATSDYTSGSPPYNEQFF. This chain uses TRBV24-1 with TRBJ2-1, with TRBD2 matching over 11 bases. Trimming at V came to 2 bases and at J to 4 bases, leaving 9 bases not matched to a gene. CDR1 is KGHDR and CDR2 is SFDVKD in the germline V gene. This CDR3 region has 18 residues.

The CDR3 reads CASSPGDRRETQYF. Written as DNA, the CDR3 is TGTGCCAGCAGTCCAGGGGACAGGAGGGAGACCCAGTACTTC. The chain joins TRBV12-3 or TRBV12-4 to TRBJ2-5; 8 nucleotides agree with TRBD1. The CDR3 is 14 amino acids. V lost 5 bases, J lost 5 bases, and 7 bases stayed unmatched.

The V gene is TRBV20-1, the J gene TRBJ1-3, with no clear D. V was pared by 3 bases and J by 2 bases, with 8 bases between. CDR1 is DFQATT, CDR2 SNEGSKA, per germline (reference sequence). CDR3 length equals 13 residues. The CDR3 DNA sequence: TGCAGTGCTAGCGAGAGAGCTGGAAACACCATATATTTT. This codes for CSASERAGNTIYF.

The chain links TRBV20-1 to TRBJ1-6; D is perhaps TRBD1 (5 bases). Trimming removed 6 bases at V and 15 bases at J, with 27 bases between. The germline gives CDR1 DFQATT, CDR2 SNEGSKA (reference sequence). The CDR3 loop spans 15 amino acids. In DNA, the CDR3 is TGCAGTGCCCGCCCATCGGGGCAGGGAACCTCCATCCTCCACTTT. Translation gives CSARPSGQGTSILHF.

Turning to this clonotype: The junction departs from the called germline gene at one end, perhaps through a read error. The rearrangement uses TRBV6-1 and TRBJ1-2; 9 nucleotides match TRBD1. CDR1 and CDR2 from the germline V gene are MNHNS and SASEGT. The CDR3 runs 16 residues. DNA of the CDR3: TGTGCTAGCAGCCCTTCCTCTTCCCGGGACAGGGATGGCTACACCTTC. Amino acids: CASSPSSSRDRDGYTF.

This clonotype was observed a handful of times. This chain joins TRBV2 and TRBJ2-1; tentative D call: TRBD1 (5 bases). CDR1 is SNHLY, CDR2 FYNNEI, per germline. This CDR3 has 15 residues. Trimming pared 2 bases from V and 10 bases from J, leaving 18 bases between. In nucleotides, the CDR3 is TGTGCCAGCAGTGAACTCCTAGGGGTAGTCGGGGAGCAGTTCTTC. This encodes CASSELLGVVGEQFF. Complete variable domain (other parts from reference TRBV2 and TRBJ2-1): EPEVTQTPSHQVTQMGQEVILRCVPISNHLYFYWYRQILGQKVEFLVSFYNNEISEKSEIFDDQFSVERPDGSNFTLKIRSTKLEDSAMYFCASSELLGVVGEQFFGPGTRLTVL.

The chain links TRBV29-1 to TRBJ2-1, with D possibly TRBD1 on 6 matching bases. The germline V and J ends were trimmed by 0 bases and 7 bases, with 10 bases remaining between them. This CDR3 contains 13 residues. The V gene's germline CDR1 is SQVTM and CDR2 ANQGSEA. The CDR3 coding sequence is TGCAGCGTTGAAGACTGGACAGATAATGAGCAGTTCTTC. Encoded protein: CSVEDWTDNEQFF.

V gene TRBV20-1 combines with J gene TRBJ1-3; D call uncertain. V lost 0 bases and J 8 bases, leaving 11 bases between the germline ends. CDR3 length equals 13 residues. The germline V gene has CDR1 DFQATT and CDR2 SNEGSKA (reference sequence). Here the CDR3 DNA reads TGCAGTGCTAGAGATGGCCAGAGGGACACCATATATTTT. This encodes CSARDGQRDTIYF.

For this clonotype: At one of its ends the junction is not consistent with the germline gene, which may arise from a read error. CDR3 region: CASSYGRVRRPNHGYTF. CDR3 bases: TGTGCCAGCAGTTACGGTAGGGTCCGACGACCTAACCATGGCTACACCTTC. The V and J genes are TRBV6-2 or TRBV6-3 and TRBJ1-2; D unclear. This CDR3 region has 17 residues. Germline values: CDR1 MNHEY, CDR2 SVGEGT.

This clonotype has a handful of counts. The V gene is TRBV20-1, the J gene TRBJ2-7; 9 positions match TRBD2. The junction had 4 bases not matched to a gene; V was cut back by 4 bases and J by 0 bases. The CDR3 is 14 residues long. Per germline, CDR1 DFQATT and CDR2 SNEGSKA (reference sequence). For the CDR3, the DNA is TGCAGTGCTACTAGCGGGACGAACTCCTACGAGCAGTACTTC. It is translated as CSATSGTNSYEQYF.

This clonotype occurred once. V usage is TRBV2 and J usage is TRBJ2-1, with TRBD2 as a possible D gene (5 bases). The V end lost 6 bases, the J end lost 9 bases, and 15 bases lay between the germline ends. This CDR3 is 13 amino acids long. From germline, CDR1 is SNHLY and CDR2 FYNNEI. CDR3 bases: TGTGCCAGCAGCAGCACGCGGGTGGGTGAGCAGTTCTTC. Amino acids: CASSSTRVGEQFF.

For the CDR3, the DNA is TGTGCCAGCAGGACCCGGCTACTCAGCTATGGCTACACCTTC. Residues: CASRTRLLSYGYTF. V usage is TRBV2 and J usage is TRBJ1-2, with unresolved D. Trimming stripped 6 bases from V and 4 bases from J, with 15 bases between. CDR1 SNHLY and CDR2 FYNNEI come from the germline V gene. The CDR3 has 14 amino acids.

This clonotype counts as large (0.1 to 1%). The J gene is TRBJ2-3, the V gene TRBV2; perhaps TRBD2 as D (7 bases). V was trimmed by 6 bases and J by 2 bases, leaving 21 bases between them. Germline assignment: CDR1 SNHLY and CDR2 FYNNEI. CDR3 size: 17 residues. The CDR3: CASSQRGGGPITDTQYF. The CDR3 DNA is TGTGCCAGCAGCCAACGAGGGGGAGGGCCGATCACAGATACGCAGTATTTT.

This clonotype was picked up a small number of times. The chain has TRBV20-1 and TRBJ2-1; 9 bases fit TRBD2. Looked up from germline, CDR1 is DFQATT and CDR2 is SNEGSKA (reference sequence). The length of the CDR3 is 15 residues. The V and J ends lost 1 base and 6 bases, in that order; junction bases with no gene match: 7. CDR3 DNA sequence: TGCAGTGCTAGAGGACGGGCTAGCGGGATCAATGAGCAGTTCTTC. It yields the protein CSARGRASGINEQFF.

The rearrangement uses TRBV7-9 and TRBJ2-7; TRBD1 matches at 8 bases. The CDR3 extends over 16 amino acids. Germline CDR1 reads SEHNR; CDR2 reads FQNEAQ (reference sequence). J was trimmed by 3 bases and V by 4 bases; bases with no gene match: 11. The CDR3 DNA follows: TGTGCCAGCAGCTCACCTAAGGGGGACAGGTTCTACGAGCAGTACTTC. As protein: CASSSPKGDRFYEQYF.

The V and J genes are TRBV24-1 and TRBJ1-1; D is undetermined. This CDR3 spans 13 amino acids. Germline CDR1 KGHDR, CDR2 SFDVKD. V was pared by 4 bases and J by 5 bases, with 10 bases between. CDR3 amino acids: CATSERARTEAFF. The CDR3 bases are TGTGCCACCAGTGAAAGGGCGCGGACTGAAGCTTTCTTT.

The genes are TRBV6-2 or TRBV6-3 and TRBJ1-5; D not certain. This CDR3 contains 14 residues. Germline V gene lookup returns CDR1 MNHEY and CDR2 SVGEGT. Trimming pared 8 bases from V and 0 bases from J, leaving 11 bases between. The CDR3 loop is CASRSQYSNQPQHF. In DNA, the CDR3 is TGTGCCAGCCGTTCACAGTATAGCAATCAGCCCCAGCATTTT.

In DNA, the CDR3 is TGTGCCACCAGTGATTTACCGTCAGGGAGGTTAGAGACCCAGTACTTC. Its protein is CATSDLPSGRLETQYF. The V call is TRBV24-1, the J call TRBJ2-5; weak D call: TRBD2 (6 bases). V was pared by 1 base and J by 4 bases, with 15 bases between. This CDR3 is 16 amino acids long. From germline, CDR1 is KGHDR and CDR2 SFDVKD.

The J gene is TRBJ2-1, the V gene TRBV5-4; TRBD1 matches at 7 bases. Germline V lookup: CDR1 SGHNT, CDR2 YYREEE (reference sequence). The CDR3 has 16 residues. The ends lost 4 bases at V and 7 bases at J; junction bases unmatched: 14. The CDR3 protein is CASSRDSTPLGNEQFF. In DNA, the CDR3 is TGTGCCAGCAGCCGGGACAGCACCCCCCTGGGGAATGAGCAGTTCTTC.